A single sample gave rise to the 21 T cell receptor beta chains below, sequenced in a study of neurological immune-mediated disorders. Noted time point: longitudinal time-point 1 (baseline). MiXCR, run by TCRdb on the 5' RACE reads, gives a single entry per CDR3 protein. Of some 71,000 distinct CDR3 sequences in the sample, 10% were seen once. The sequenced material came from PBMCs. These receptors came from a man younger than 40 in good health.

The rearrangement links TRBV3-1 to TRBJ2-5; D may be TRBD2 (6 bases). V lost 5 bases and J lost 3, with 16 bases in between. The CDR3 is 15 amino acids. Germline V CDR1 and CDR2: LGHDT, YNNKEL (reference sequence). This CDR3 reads CASSGTGEGKETQYF. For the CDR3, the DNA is TGTGCCAGCAGCGGAACGGGAGAGGGTAAAGAGACCCAGTACTTC.

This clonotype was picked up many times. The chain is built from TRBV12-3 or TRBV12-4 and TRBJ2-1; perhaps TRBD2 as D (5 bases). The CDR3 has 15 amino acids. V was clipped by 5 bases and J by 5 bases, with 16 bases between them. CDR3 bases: TGTGCCAGCAGTGATGGCGGGTCGGTGAACAATGAGCAGTTCTTC. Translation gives CASSDGGSVNNEQFF.

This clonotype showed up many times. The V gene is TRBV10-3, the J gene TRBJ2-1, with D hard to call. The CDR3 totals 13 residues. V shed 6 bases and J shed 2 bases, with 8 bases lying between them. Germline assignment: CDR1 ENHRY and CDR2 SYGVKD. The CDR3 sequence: CAISQTTYNEQFF. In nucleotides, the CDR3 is TGTGCCATCAGCCAAACCACCTACAATGAGCAGTTCTTC.

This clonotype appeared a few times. The chain's CDR3 is CASSTPDSGRWDEKLFF. CDR3 DNA: TGTGCCAGCAGCACGCCGGACAGCGGACGATGGGATGAAAAACTGTTTTTT. The gene calls are TRBV7-6 and TRBJ1-4; D possibly corresponds to TRBD1 (6 bases). V dropped 5 bases and J dropped 6 bases, with 22 bases sitting between them. Per the germline V gene, CDR1 is SGHVS and CDR2 is FNYEAQ. This CDR3 comprises 17 residues. The full variable domain, completed using reference TRBV7-6 and TRBJ1-4, is GAGVSQSPRYKVTKRGQDVALRCDPISGHVSLYWYRQALGQGPEFLTYFNYEAQQDKSGLPNDRFSAERPEGSISTLTIQRTEQRDSAMYRCASSTPDSGRWDEKLFFGSGTQLSVL.

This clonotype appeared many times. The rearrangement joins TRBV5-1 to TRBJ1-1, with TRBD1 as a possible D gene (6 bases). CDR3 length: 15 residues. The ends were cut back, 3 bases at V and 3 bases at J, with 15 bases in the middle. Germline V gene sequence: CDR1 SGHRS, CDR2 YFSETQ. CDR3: CASSWNRVYDTEAFF. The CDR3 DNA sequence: TGCGCCAGCAGCTGGAACAGGGTTTACGACACTGAAGCTTTCTTT. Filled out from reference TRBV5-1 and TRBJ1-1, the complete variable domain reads KAGVTQTPRYLIKTRGQQVTLSCSPISGHRSVSWYQQTPGQGLQFLFEYFSETQRNKGNFPGRFSGRQFSNSRSEMNVSTLELGDSALYLCASSWNRVYDTEAFFGQGTRLTVV.

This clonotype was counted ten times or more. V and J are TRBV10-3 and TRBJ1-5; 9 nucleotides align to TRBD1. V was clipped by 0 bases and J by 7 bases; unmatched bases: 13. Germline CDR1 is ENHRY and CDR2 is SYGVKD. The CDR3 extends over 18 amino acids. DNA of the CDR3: TGTGCCATCAGTGAGTCGGGGGGACAGGGACTCCAAGTGCAGCCCCAGCATTTT. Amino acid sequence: CAISESGGQGLQVQPQHF.

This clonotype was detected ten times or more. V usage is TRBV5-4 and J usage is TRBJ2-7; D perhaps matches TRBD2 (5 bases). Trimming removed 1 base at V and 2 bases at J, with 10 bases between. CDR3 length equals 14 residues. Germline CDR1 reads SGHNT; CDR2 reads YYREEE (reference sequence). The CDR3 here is CASSLYSGPYEQYF. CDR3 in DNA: TGTGCCAGCAGCTTGTACAGCGGACCCTACGAGCAGTACTTC. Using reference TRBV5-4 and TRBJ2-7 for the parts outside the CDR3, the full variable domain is ETGVTQSPTHLIKTRGQQVTLRCSSQSGHNTVSWYQQALGQGPQFIFQYYREEENGRGNFPPRFSGLQFPNYSSELNVNALELDDSALYLCASSLYSGPYEQYFGPGTRLTVT.

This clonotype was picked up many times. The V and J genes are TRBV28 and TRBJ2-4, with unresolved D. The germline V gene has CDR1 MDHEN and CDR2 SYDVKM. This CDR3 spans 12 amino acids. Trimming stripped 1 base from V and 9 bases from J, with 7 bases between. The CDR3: CASSLFLGIQYF. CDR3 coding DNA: TGTGCCAGCAGTTTATTTTTGGGCATTCAGTACTTC.

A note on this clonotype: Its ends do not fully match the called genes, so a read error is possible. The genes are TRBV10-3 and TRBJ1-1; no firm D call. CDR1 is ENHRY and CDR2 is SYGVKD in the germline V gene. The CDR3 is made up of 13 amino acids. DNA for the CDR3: TGTGCCACTATTAGGACCGGGAACACTGGAGCTTTCTTT. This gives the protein CATIRTGNTGAFF.

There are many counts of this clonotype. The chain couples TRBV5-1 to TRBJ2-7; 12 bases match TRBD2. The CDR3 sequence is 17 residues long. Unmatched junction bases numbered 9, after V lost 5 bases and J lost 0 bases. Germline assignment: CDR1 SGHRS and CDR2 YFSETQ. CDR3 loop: CASSGQLAGGPSYEQYF. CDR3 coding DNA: TGCGCCAGCAGTGGACAGCTAGCGGGAGGGCCCTCCTACGAGCAGTACTTC.

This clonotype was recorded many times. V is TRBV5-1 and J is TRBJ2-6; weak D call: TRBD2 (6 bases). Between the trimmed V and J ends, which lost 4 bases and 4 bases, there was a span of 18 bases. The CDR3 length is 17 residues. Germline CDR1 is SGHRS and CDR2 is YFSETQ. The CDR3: CASSGGTSGAGANVLTF. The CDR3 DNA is TGCGCCAGCAGCGGGGGGACCTCTGGAGCCGGGGCCAACGTCCTGACTTTC. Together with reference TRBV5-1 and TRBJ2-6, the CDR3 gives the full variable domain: KAGVTQTPRYLIKTRGQQVTLSCSPISGHRSVSWYQQTPGQGLQFLFEYFSETQRNKGNFPGRFSGRQFSNSRSEMNVSTLELGDSALYLCASSGGTSGAGANVLTFGAGSRLTVL.

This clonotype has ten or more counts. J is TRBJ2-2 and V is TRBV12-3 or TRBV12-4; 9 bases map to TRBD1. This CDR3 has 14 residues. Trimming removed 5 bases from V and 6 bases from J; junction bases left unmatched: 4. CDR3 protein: CASSVQGAAGELFF. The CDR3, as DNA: TGTGCCAGCAGTGTACAGGGGGCCGCCGGGGAGCTGTTTTTT.

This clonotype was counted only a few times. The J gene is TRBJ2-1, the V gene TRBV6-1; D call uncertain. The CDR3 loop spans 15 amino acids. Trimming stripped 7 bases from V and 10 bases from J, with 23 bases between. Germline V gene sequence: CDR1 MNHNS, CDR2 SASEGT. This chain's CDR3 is CASTLSGLGVVEQFF. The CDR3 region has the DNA TGTGCCAGCACCCTAAGTGGGCTAGGAGTGGTGGAGCAGTTCTTC.

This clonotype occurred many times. The DNA for the CDR3 is TGTGCCAGCAGTGAATCAAAGGGTTCCAAAAACATTCAGTACTTC. It encodes CASSESKGSKNIQYF. The chain carries TRBV25-1 and TRBJ2-4; D is unclear. The V gene's germline CDR1 is MGHDK and CDR2 SYGVNS. Trimming took 1 base from V and 2 from J, leaving 9 bases between them. The CDR3 totals 15 residues.

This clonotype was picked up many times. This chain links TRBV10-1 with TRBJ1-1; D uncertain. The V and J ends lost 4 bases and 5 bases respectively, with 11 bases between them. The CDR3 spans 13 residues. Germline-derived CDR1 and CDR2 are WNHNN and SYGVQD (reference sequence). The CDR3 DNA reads TGCGCCAGCAGTGTTGGCCTTGGAACTGAAGCTTTCTTT. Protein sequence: CASSVGLGTEAFF.

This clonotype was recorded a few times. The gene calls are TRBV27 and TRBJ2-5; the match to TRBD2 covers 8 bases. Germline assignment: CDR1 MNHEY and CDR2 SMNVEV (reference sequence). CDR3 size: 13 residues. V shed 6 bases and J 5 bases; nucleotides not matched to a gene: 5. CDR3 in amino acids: CASSRGGYETQYF. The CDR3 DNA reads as TGTGCCAGCAGCCGGGGGGGGTATGAGACCCAGTACTTC.

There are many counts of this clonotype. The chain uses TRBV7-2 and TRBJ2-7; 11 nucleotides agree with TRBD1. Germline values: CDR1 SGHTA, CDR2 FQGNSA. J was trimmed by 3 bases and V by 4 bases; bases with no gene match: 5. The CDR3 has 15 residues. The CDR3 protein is CASSYRTGGSYEQYF. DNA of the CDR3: TGTGCCAGCAGCTACAGGACAGGGGGCAGCTACGAGCAGTACTTC.

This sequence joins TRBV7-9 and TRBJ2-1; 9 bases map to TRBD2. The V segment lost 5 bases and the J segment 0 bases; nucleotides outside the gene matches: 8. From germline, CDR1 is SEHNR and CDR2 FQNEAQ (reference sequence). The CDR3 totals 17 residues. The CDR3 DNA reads TGTGCCAGCAGCCCCTGGACTAGCGTCTACTCCTACAATGAGCAGTTCTTC. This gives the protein CASSPWTSVYSYNEQFF.

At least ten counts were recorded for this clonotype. The CDR3 loop reads CASRPPDTGELFF. The CDR3 DNA sequence: TGTGCCAGTAGACCCCCAGACACCGGGGAGCTGTTTTTT. The chain has TRBV19 and TRBJ2-2; D gene unclear. Trimming took off 6 bases at V and 3 bases at J, with 8 bases between the two ends. This CDR3 region has 13 residues. Germline V CDR1 and CDR2: LNHDA, SQIVND (reference sequence).

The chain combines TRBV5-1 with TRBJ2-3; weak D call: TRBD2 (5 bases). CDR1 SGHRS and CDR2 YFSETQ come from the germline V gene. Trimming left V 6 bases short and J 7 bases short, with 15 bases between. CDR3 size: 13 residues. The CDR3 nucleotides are TGCGCCAGCACCCTGGAGGCAGCTCATACGCAGTATTTT. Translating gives CASTLEAAHTQYF.

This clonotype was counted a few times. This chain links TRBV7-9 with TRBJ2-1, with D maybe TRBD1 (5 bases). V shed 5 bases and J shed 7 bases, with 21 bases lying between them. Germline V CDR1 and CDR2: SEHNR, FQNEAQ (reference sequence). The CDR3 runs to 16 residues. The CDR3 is CASSRSDKPLGNEQFF. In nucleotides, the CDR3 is TGTGCCAGCAGCCGCTCGGACAAACCCCTAGGGAATGAGCAGTTCTTC.